The 20 T cell receptor beta chains listed next were all sequenced from one sample in a study of T cell repertoires in cytomegalovirus infection. TCRdb recomputed calls from the reads with MiXCR, one row per CDR3 protein. Of a few hundred thousand distinct CDR3 sequences listed, approximately 9% were seen once; the top ten hold roughly 16%. The sequenced sample consisted of PBMCs. These receptor sequences come from a human donor in good health (CMV status not recorded). Some clones in this sample may be carry-over from other donors' samples.

This clonotype was found many times. The CDR3 DNA reads as TGTGCCAGCAGCTCTCCTAAGATCGGGGGGAATGAGCAGTTCTTC. As protein: CASSSPKIGGNEQFF. The J gene is TRBJ2-1, the V gene TRBV7-2; the match to TRBD2 covers 7 bases. Germline V gene sequence: CDR1 SGHTA, CDR2 FQGNSA. This CDR3 is 15 amino acids long. V was clipped by 4 bases and J by 7 bases; unmatched bases: 10.

This clonotype has only a few counts. V usage is TRBV5-1 and J usage is TRBJ1-2, with D unclear. Germline V gives CDR1 SGHRS, CDR2 YFSETQ. The V and J ends lost 1 base and 8 bases respectively, with 9 bases between them. This CDR3 has 12 residues. CDR3 nucleotide sequence: TGCGCCAGCAGCTTGTCCGGGAGAGGCTACACCTTC. This sequence encodes CASSLSGRGYTF.

Only a few counts were recorded for this clonotype. The chain has TRBV5-1 and TRBJ2-3; TRBD2 might be the D (7 bases). In germline, CDR1 is SGHRS, CDR2 YFSETQ. V dropped 0 bases and J dropped 5 bases, with 10 bases sitting between them. The CDR3 has 14 residues. For the CDR3, the DNA is TGCGCCAGCAGCTTGGCGGGGGGCCTAGATACGCAGTATTTT. Encoded protein: CASSLAGGLDTQYF.

In this sample, this clonotype turned up many times. The chain has TRBV7-2 and TRBJ1-6, with a tentative D call TRBD1 (5 bases). Trimming pared 6 bases from V and 7 bases from J, leaving 13 bases between. The CDR3 has 14 amino acids. In germline, CDR1 is SGHTA, CDR2 FQGNSA. CDR3 loop: CASRFQGINSPLHF. The CDR3 DNA reads as TGTGCCAGCAGATTCCAGGGAATCAATTCACCCCTCCACTTT.

This clonotype appeared a few times. The rearrangement uses TRBV28 and TRBJ2-3, with 9 bases that match TRBD2. Germline-derived CDR1 and CDR2 are MDHEN and SYDVKM. CDR3 size: 16 residues. J lost 2 bases, V lost 6 bases, and 9 bases had no gene match. CDR3 DNA: TGTGCCAGCAGCGACCTAGCGGGGTCCCACACAGATACGCAGTATTTT. The encoded protein is CASSDLAGSHTDTQYF.

This clonotype has ten or more counts. J is TRBJ2-7 and V is TRBV7-8; 7 positions match TRBD1. This CDR3 is 14 amino acids long. Germline V gene lookup returns CDR1 SGHVS and CDR2 FQNEAQ. The V gene end was trimmed by 2 bases and the J gene end by 0 bases; junction bases not matched to a gene: 1. CDR3 coding DNA: TGTGCCAGCAGCTTAAGGGACAGCTCCTACGAGCAGTACTTC. Residues: CASSLRDSSYEQYF.

The V and J genes are TRBV28 and TRBJ1-5, with 9 bases that match TRBD1. This CDR3 region has 17 residues. Germline V gene sequence: CDR1 MDHEN, CDR2 SYDVKM. Trimming cost V 2 bases and J 4 bases; bases outside gene matches: 9. The DNA for the CDR3 is TGTGCCAGCAGTTTAGCCCCCCTGACAGGGGGGAATCAGCCCCAGCATTTT. Amino acid sequence: CASSLAPLTGGNQPQHF.

V gene TRBV7-2 combines with J gene TRBJ2-1, with 7 bases that match TRBD2. The germline V gene has CDR1 SGHTA and CDR2 FQGNSA. Unmatched junction bases numbered 17, after V lost 2 bases and J lost 7 bases. The CDR3 extends over 18 amino acids. The CDR3 loop reads CASSLNPQGAGVMNEQFF. CDR3 sequence (DNA): TGTGCCAGCAGCTTAAATCCCCAAGGGGCGGGAGTTATGAATGAGCAGTTCTTC.

In this sample, this clonotype turned up many times. J is TRBJ1-6 and V is TRBV12-3 or TRBV12-4; 11 bases agree with TRBD1. The CDR3 loop spans 15 amino acids. V was clipped by 5 bases and J by 9 bases; unmatched bases: 6. As DNA, the CDR3 is TGTGCCAGCAGTAAACCCGGGACAGGGGGTTCACCCCTCCACTTT. Protein sequence: CASSKPGTGGSPLHF.

This clonotype was seen ten or more times. The V call is TRBV19, the J call TRBJ2-3; 7 nucleotides align to TRBD2. Germline lookup yields CDR1 LNHDA and CDR2 SQIVND (reference sequence). CDR3 length: 14 residues. Trimming took 4 bases from V and 3 from J; bases not matched to a gene: 4. In DNA form, the CDR3 reads TGTGCCAGTAGTAGAGCGGGAATGACAGATACGCAGTATTTT. This gives the protein CASSRAGMTDTQYF. Supplemented by reference TRBV19 and TRBJ2-3, the full variable domain reads DGGITQSPKYLFRKEGQNVTLSCEQNLNHDAMYWYRQDPGQGLRLIYYSQIVNDFQKGDIAEGYSVSREKKESFPLTVTSAQKNPTAFYLCASSRAGMTDTQYFGPGTRLTVL.

The table lists this clonotype with a few counts. The chain carries TRBV28 and TRBJ1-2; 9 nucleotides agree with TRBD1. The V gene's germline CDR1 is MDHEN and CDR2 SYDVKM. Trimming cost V 7 bases and J 4 bases; bases outside gene matches: 10. This CDR3 comprises 15 residues. The CDR3 loop reads CASNLEQGAGYGYTF. CDR3 nucleotides: TGTGCCAGCAACCTAGAACAGGGGGCGGGCTATGGCTACACCTTC.

This clonotype was observed many times. The chain recombines TRBV4-2 with TRBJ2-1; 11 bases align to TRBD2. Unmatched junction bases numbered 7, after V lost 0 bases and J lost 9 bases. CDR3 length: 16 amino acids. Germline CDR1 is LGHNA and CDR2 is YNFKEQ. The CDR3 is CASSQDEIAGGVEQFF. The CDR3 nucleotides read TGTGCCAGCAGCCAAGATGAAATAGCGGGAGGGGTTGAGCAGTTCTTC.

The table lists this clonotype with a few counts. The CDR3 here is CASSLAQVGSYNEQFF. The CDR3 coding sequence is TGCGCCAGCAGCTTGGCTCAGGTGGGTTCCTACAATGAGCAGTTCTTC. This chain uses TRBV5-1 with TRBJ2-1; no clear D gene. This CDR3 is 16 amino acids long. Germline V gene data show CDR1 as SGHRS and CDR2 as YFSETQ. Trimming took 0 bases from V and 1 from J, leaving 11 bases between them.

This chain uses TRBV30 with TRBJ2-7; D might be TRBD1 (6 bases). Trimming took 0 bases from V and 6 from J, leaving 12 bases between them. The length of the CDR3 is 13 residues. Germline V CDR1 and CDR2: GTSNPN, SVGIG (reference sequence). This CDR3 reads CAWSVYREGEQYF. The CDR3 region has the DNA TGTGCCTGGAGTGTATACAGGGAAGGCGAGCAGTACTTC.

This clonotype was seen repeatedly, ten times or more. The genes are TRBV2 and TRBJ2-1; 8 bases fit TRBD2. Looked up from germline, CDR1 is SNHLY and CDR2 is FYNNEI. The V segment lost 3 bases and the J segment 6 bases; nucleotides outside the gene matches: 7. The CDR3 is 15 residues long. The CDR3 bases are TGTGCCAGCAGTGAGGAACGGGGGGGCTCCAATGAGCAGTTCTTC. This translates into CASSEERGGSNEQFF.

This clonotype was seen repeatedly, ten times or more. The rearrangement joins TRBV12-3 or TRBV12-4 to TRBJ1-3, with TRBD1 matching over 7 bases. J gave up 4 bases and V 5 bases, and 5 bases lay outside the gene matches. The CDR3 loop spans 14 amino acids. CDR3 sequence (DNA): TGTGCCAGCAGTACTGGGACAGCAGGAAACACCATATATTTT. It codes for CASSTGTAGNTIYF.

This clonotype was counted many times. One end of the junction fails to match germline, which may point to a read error. The V call is TRBV7-2, the J call TRBJ2-6; 9 bases agree with TRBD1. CDR1 and CDR2 (germline): SGHTA, FQGNSA. This CDR3 has 12 amino acids. CDR3 sequence (DNA): TGTGCCAGCAGCCATCTACAGGGGGCCTCTGCTTTC. Protein: CASSHLQGASAF.

This clonotype showed up many times. The chain recombines TRBV7-8 with TRBJ1-3, with 10 nucleotides matching TRBD1. J gave up 7 bases and V 5 bases, and 2 bases lay outside the gene matches. This CDR3 comprises 13 residues. Germline-derived CDR1 and CDR2 are SGHVS and FQNEAQ. CDR3 in DNA: TGTGCCAGCAGCGCGGGACAGGGGAACACCATATATTTT. Its protein is CASSAGQGNTIYF.

This clonotype was detected ten times or more. The V and J genes are TRBV7-6 and TRBJ1-1, with D uncertain. The CDR3 consists of 14 residues. Germline lookup yields CDR1 SGHVS and CDR2 FNYEAQ. V lost 2 bases to trimming and J lost 2 bases, with 9 bases between them. CDR3 DNA sequence: TGTGCCAGCAGCTTACTAGGTATTAACACTGAAGCTTTCTTT. Translated, it gives CASSLLGINTEAFF.

This clonotype was observed a handful of times. V gene TRBV20-1 combines with J gene TRBJ2-3, with a weak D call TRBD2 (7 bases). From germline, CDR1 is DFQATT and CDR2 SNEGSKA (reference sequence). V gave up 6 bases and J gave up 3 bases, with 13 bases separating them. The CDR3 has 13 residues. CDR3 protein: CSATGGPTDTQYF. The CDR3 DNA sequence: TGCAGTGCCACGGGGGGCCCGACAGATACGCAGTATTTT.